The 20 T cell receptor beta chains below were found in one sample sequenced in a study of control samples from healthy donors and cancer patients. The protocol was immunoSEQ multiplex PCR, while the TCRdb copy is restricted to in-frame clones and leaves out a portion. The repertoire has 130,000 to 150,000 clones, 93% of them found once; the top ten carry under 7%. Sample: blood. These receptors all stem from a man aged 18 to 30 in good health.

The CDR3 region is CASSSTDTQYF. In nucleotides, the CDR3 is TGTGCCAGCAGTTCCACAGATACGCAGTATTTT. This chain joins TRBV6-6 and TRBJ2-3; D gene unclear. This CDR3 comprises 11 residues. Trimming took off 4 bases at V and 2 bases at J, with 1 base between the two ends. The germline V gene encodes CDR1 MNHNY and CDR2 SVGAGI (reference sequence).

The chain carries TRBV4-3 and TRBJ2-2, with D possibly matching TRBD2 (6 bases). V lost 4 bases to trimming and J lost 5 bases, with 23 bases between them. Germline loops: CDR1 LGHNA, CDR2 YSLEER. The CDR3 sequence is 18 residues long. Here the CDR3 reads CASSLNNLRDFLTGELFF. The DNA for the CDR3 is TGCGCCAGCAGCCTCAACAACCTTCGGGACTTTCTAACCGGGGAGCTGTTTTTT.

The chain has TRBV7-2 and TRBJ2-1, with D tentatively TRBD1 (5 bases). V was shortened by 5 bases and J by 10 bases, with 9 bases between the two germline ends. The germline CDR1 and CDR2 sequences are SGHTA and FQGNSA. CDR3 size: 11 residues. The CDR3 protein is CASSQGWEQFF. For the CDR3, the DNA is TGTGCCAGCAGCCAGGGATGGGAGCAGTTCTTC.

This rearrangement joins TRBV28 to TRBJ2-5; unclear D gene. There are 12 residues in the CDR3. Per germline, CDR1 MDHEN and CDR2 SYDVKM. The V and J ends lost 10 bases and 5 bases respectively, with 14 bases between them. CDR3 bases: TGTGCCACCCCACCGCGTGAGGAGACCCAGTACTTC. It specifies CATPPREETQYF. Full variable domain (missing parts from reference TRBV28 and TRBJ2-5): DVKVTQSSRYLVKRTGEKVFLECVQDMDHENMFWYRQDPGLGLRLIYFSYDVKMKEKGDIPEGYSVSREKKERFSLILESASTNQTSMYLCATPPREETQYFGPGTRLLVL.

The V gene is TRBV5-8, the J gene TRBJ2-3; D is undetermined. CDR1 and CDR2 from the germline V gene are SGHTS and YDEGEE. Trimming shortened V by 9 bases and J by 3 bases, and 11 bases separated the two germline ends. The length of the CDR3 is 12 residues. The CDR3 sequence: CATTGVTDTQYF. The CDR3 region has the DNA TGTGCCACAACGGGCGTTACAGATACGCAGTATTTT.

The chain has TRBV19 and TRBJ1-4; possibly TRBD1 for D (5 bases). This CDR3 has 17 amino acids. Germline V gene sequence: CDR1 LNHDA, CDR2 SQIVND (reference sequence). V was clipped by 3 bases and J by 5 bases, with 19 bases between them. The CDR3: CASSISAWQGRNEKLFF. DNA of the CDR3: TGTGCCAGTAGTATCAGCGCGTGGCAGGGAAGGAATGAAAAACTGTTTTTT.

The genes are TRBV3-1 (or the pseudogene TRBV3-2) and TRBJ2-7, with D tentatively TRBD1 or TRBD2 (5 bases each). The CDR3 loop spans 15 amino acids. Germline loops: CDR1 LGHDT, CDR2 YNNKEL (reference sequence). V dropped 1 base and J dropped 5 bases, with 15 bases sitting between them. The CDR3 sequence: CASSQGGQGGHEQYF. The CDR3 DNA is TGTGCCAGCAGCCAAGGCGGGCAGGGCGGGCACGAGCAGTACTTC.

This CDR3 reads CASSSGLVLGETQYF. CDR3 in DNA: TGTGCCAGCAGCTCAGGGTTGGTGTTGGGGGAGACCCAGTACTTC. The rearrangement uses TRBV7-2 and TRBJ2-5; maybe TRBD1 (5 bases). The CDR3 loop spans 15 amino acids. CDR1 and CDR2 (germline): SGHTA, FQGNSA. V was pared by 4 bases and J by 5 bases, with 17 bases between.

The CDR3 nucleotides read TGTGCCTGGGACTTGGCCCCTAATGAAAAACTGTTTTTT. This sequence encodes CAWDLAPNEKLFF. The chain couples TRBV30 to TRBJ1-4, with D hard to call. CDR3 length: 13 amino acids. Trimming shortened V by 5 bases and J by 3 bases, and 10 bases separated the two germline ends. The germline V gene encodes CDR1 GTSNPN and CDR2 SVGIG (reference sequence).

V gene TRBV27 combines with J gene TRBJ2-5; TRBD1 aligns across 7 bases. Germline CDR1 MNHEY, CDR2 SMNVEV (reference sequence). With V trimmed by 10 bases and J by 5 bases, 4 bases remained unmatched. The CDR3 runs to 11 residues. CDR3 sequence (DNA): TGTGCCACCAGGGGGTATGAGACCCAGTACTTC. This sequence encodes CATRGYETQYF.

The chain carries TRBV20-1 and TRBJ2-1; 7 nucleotides line up with TRBD2. Germline values: CDR1 DFQATT, CDR2 SNEGSKA (reference sequence). The CDR3 spans 17 residues. The J segment lost 2 bases and the V segment lost 3 bases, leaving 13 bases of the junction unmatched. CDR3 loop: CSASRAFGGSAYNEQFF. For the CDR3, the DNA is TGCAGTGCTAGTCGGGCCTTTGGCGGGAGCGCCTACAATGAGCAGTTCTTC.

The sample holds a few counts of this clone. The V call is TRBV7-6, the J call TRBJ1-6; TRBD1 aligns across 7 bases. CDR1 and CDR2 from the germline V gene are SGHVS and FNYEAQ. J was trimmed by 7 bases and V by 2 bases; bases with no gene match: 11. The CDR3 contains 17 residues. CDR3 nucleotides: TGTGCCAGCAGCTTACGGGGCAGGGGGTTCCCGAATTCACCCCTCCACTTT. This translates into CASSLRGRGFPNSPLHF.

The J gene is TRBJ2-7, the V gene TRBV7-2; D not certain. V lost 4 bases to trimming and J lost 7 bases, with 11 bases between them. CDR1 is SGHTA, CDR2 FQGNSA, per germline. This CDR3 region has 12 residues. CDR3 sequence reads: CASSSSVGEQYF. As DNA, the CDR3 is TGTGCCAGCAGCTCCAGTGTGGGAGAGCAGTACTTC.

This chain links TRBV10-2 with TRBJ2-7; the D is unclear. V lost 4 bases and J 4 bases, leaving 14 bases between the germline ends. Germline V CDR1 and CDR2: WSHSY, SAAADI. This CDR3 is built from 14 residues. CDR3 residues: CASSVAKGLYEQYF. Here the CDR3 DNA reads TGCGCCAGCAGTGTGGCCAAAGGGCTATACGAGCAGTACTTC.

The genes are TRBV7-2 and TRBJ1-5, with 7 bases identical to TRBD1. Germline trimming cut 5 bases from V and 0 bases from J; bases unmatched to any gene: 13. From germline, CDR1 is SGHTA and CDR2 FQGNSA. The CDR3 covers 18 residues. CDR3 bases: TGTGCCAGCAGCCTAATTACTAGGACAGGTCTTAGCAATCAGCCCCAGCATTTT. Translating gives CASSLITRTGLSNQPQHF.

The chain employs TRBV10-2 and TRBJ1-2; D might be TRBD1 (5 bases). Trimming shortened V by 0 bases and J by 4 bases, and 12 bases separated the two germline ends. The CDR3 consists of 15 residues. The germline V gene has CDR1 WSHSY and CDR2 SAAADI. CDR3 sequence reads: CASSESKGAAYGYTF. As DNA, the CDR3 is TGCGCCAGCAGTGAGTCAAAAGGGGCGGCCTATGGCTACACCTTC.

The chain uses TRBV6-6 and TRBJ2-7; D gene unclear. The germline gives CDR1 MNHNY, CDR2 SVGAGI (reference sequence). V was pared by 0 bases and J by 1 base, with 7 bases between. The CDR3 covers 14 residues. The CDR3 spells CASSYSAQSYEQYF. Written as DNA, the CDR3 is TGTGCCAGCAGTTACTCGGCGCAGTCCTACGAGCAGTACTTC.

The rearrangement joins TRBV30 to TRBJ1-5; TRBD1 might be the D (5 bases). Trimming cost V 3 bases and J 6 bases, with 15 bases left between them. The CDR3 totals 14 residues. The germline V gene has CDR1 GTSNPN and CDR2 SVGIG (reference sequence). CDR3 in amino acids: CAWSAYRRGQPQHF. CDR3 in DNA: TGTGCCTGGAGCGCCTATAGAAGGGGTCAGCCCCAGCATTTT.

The chain links TRBV28 to TRBJ1-5; possible D gene TRBD1, 5 bases. CDR1 and CDR2 from the germline V gene are MDHEN and SYDVKM. The CDR3 is made up of 14 amino acids. The V end lost 7 bases, the J end lost 5 bases, and 15 bases lay between the germline ends. CDR3 amino acids: CASTPEQAYQPQHF. DNA of the CDR3: TGTGCCAGCACCCCCGAACAGGCGTATCAGCCCCAGCATTTT. Full variable domain (remainder filled in from reference TRBV28 and TRBJ1-5): DVKVTQSSRYLVKRTGEKVFLECVQDMDHENMFWYRQDPGLGLRLIYFSYDVKMKEKGDIPEGYSVSREKKERFSLILESASTNQTSMYLCASTPEQAYQPQHFGDGTRLSIL.

The rearrangement links TRBV2 to TRBJ1-5; 9 positions match TRBD1. V was clipped by 6 bases and J by 6 bases; unmatched bases: 6. CDR1 and CDR2 from the germline V gene are SNHLY and FYNNEI. There are 14 residues in the CDR3. The CDR3 loop is CASSAGTGIQPQHF. In DNA, the CDR3 is TGTGCCAGCAGCGCCGGGACAGGGATTCAGCCCCAGCATTTT.